A single sample is the source of the 10 T cell receptor beta chains below, sequenced in a study of cytomegalovirus exposure and HLA in healthy donors. The PCR made use of 60 Vbeta and 13 Jbeta primers. TCRdb's copy holds only in-frame clones and misses some; the assay was immunoSEQ multiplex PCR. The sample carries about 90,000 clones, roughly 58% recorded once. The sample was PBMCs. These receptors were taken from a woman under 40 in good health and CMV-seropositive.

This clone was detected only a few times. This sequence joins TRBV5-4 and TRBJ2-5, with D maybe TRBD1 (6 bases). The CDR3 loop spans 15 amino acids. The V gene's germline CDR1 is SGHNT and CDR2 YYREEE (reference sequence). The ends were cut back, 0 bases at V and 5 bases at J, with 14 bases in the middle. The CDR3 bases are TGTGCCAGCAGCTTGGATCAGGGGCGCATCGAGACCCAGTACTTC. Amino acids: CASSLDQGRIETQYF.

V gene TRBV5-4 combines with J gene TRBJ2-2, with 12 bases fitting TRBD2. This CDR3 is built from 16 residues. From germline, CDR1 is SGHNT and CDR2 YYREEE (reference sequence). Losses at the gene ends were 3 bases for V and 2 bases for J; bases not matched to a gene: 2. The CDR3, as DNA: TGTGCCAGCAGCTACGGACTAGCGGGAAACACCGGGGAGCTGTTTTTT. As protein: CASSYGLAGNTGELFF.

DNA for the CDR3: TGTGCCATCAGTGCGACAGTTTCCTACGAGCAGTACTTC. Amino acids: CAISATVSYEQYF. J is TRBJ2-7 and V is TRBV10-3; possibly TRBD1 for D (5 bases). The germline V and J ends were trimmed by 4 bases and 1 base, with 8 bases remaining between them. CDR1 and CDR2 from the germline V gene are ENHRY and SYGVKD. The CDR3 covers 13 residues.

The chain is built from TRBV13 and TRBJ2-1, with no clear D. V lost 0 bases, J lost 7 bases, and 7 bases lay in between. The CDR3 is 13 residues long. Germline CDR1 PRHDT, CDR2 FYEKMQ (reference sequence). CDR3 coding DNA: TGTGCCAGCAGCTTAGGGAGGATTAATGAGCAGTTCTTC. Translated: CASSLGRINEQFF. Supplemented by reference TRBV13 and TRBJ2-1, the full variable domain reads AAGVIQSPRHLIKEKRETATLKCYPIPRHDTVYWYQQGPGQDPQFLISFYEKMQSDKGSIPDRFSAQQFSDYHSELNMSSLELGDSALYFCASSLGRINEQFFGPGTRLTVL.

This clone was counted between two and nine times. V is TRBV6-6 and J is TRBJ1-5; a possible D gene is TRBD1 (5 bases). Germline V gene data show CDR1 as MNHNY and CDR2 as SVGAGI (reference sequence). V was cut by 7 bases and J by 2 bases, with 9 bases left in between. This CDR3 region has 13 residues. The CDR3 is CASTDSGNQPQHF. CDR3 DNA sequence: TGTGCCAGCACCGACAGTGGCAATCAGCCCCAGCATTTT.

V is TRBV20-1 and J is TRBJ1-6, with D unresolved. V shed 3 bases and J shed 13 bases, with 7 bases lying between them. Germline CDR1 reads DFQATT; CDR2 reads SNEGSKA (reference sequence). The CDR3 covers 10 residues. The CDR3 sequence is CSASRFPLHF. CDR3 sequence (DNA): TGCAGTGCTAGTCGGTTCCCCCTCCACTTT.

This rearrangement joins TRBV6-1 to TRBJ2-1; TRBD1 might be the D (5 bases). The CDR3 totals 13 residues. The V end was cut by 2 bases, the J end by 8 bases, with 10 bases between. CDR1 is MNHNS and CDR2 is SASEGT in the germline V gene. The DNA for the CDR3 is TGTGCCAGCAGTGAATTTGGGGCCGATGAGCAGTTCTTC. It translates to CASSEFGADEQFF.

J is TRBJ1-1 and V is TRBV6-1; 9 nucleotides agree with TRBD1. Trimming cost V 6 bases and J 3 bases; bases outside gene matches: 8. Germline CDR1 is MNHNS and CDR2 is SASEGT. The CDR3 contains 15 residues. The CDR3, as DNA: TGTGCCAGCAGGCCTCATAGGACAGGGGACACTGAAGCTTTCTTT. Protein: CASRPHRTGDTEAFF.

The J gene is TRBJ1-4, the V gene TRBV2; D not resolved. The CDR3 loop spans 14 amino acids. The V gene lost 7 bases and the J gene lost 5 bases, with 14 bases spanning the gap. The germline CDR1 and CDR2 sequences are SNHLY and FYNNEI. CDR3 sequence reads: CASNTWEKNEKLFF. The CDR3 nucleotides read TGTGCCAGCAACACATGGGAGAAGAATGAAAAACTGTTTTTT.

V gene TRBV28 combines with J gene TRBJ1-5; D possibly corresponds to TRBD1 (6 bases). The CDR3 totals 14 residues. Deletions cut 7 bases from V and 3 bases from J, with 13 bases between. Germline-derived CDR1 and CDR2 are MDHEN and SYDVKM. The CDR3 DNA reads as TGTGCCAGCACGGGATGGGACACCAATCAGCCCCAGCATTTT. It translates to CASTGWDTNQPQHF.